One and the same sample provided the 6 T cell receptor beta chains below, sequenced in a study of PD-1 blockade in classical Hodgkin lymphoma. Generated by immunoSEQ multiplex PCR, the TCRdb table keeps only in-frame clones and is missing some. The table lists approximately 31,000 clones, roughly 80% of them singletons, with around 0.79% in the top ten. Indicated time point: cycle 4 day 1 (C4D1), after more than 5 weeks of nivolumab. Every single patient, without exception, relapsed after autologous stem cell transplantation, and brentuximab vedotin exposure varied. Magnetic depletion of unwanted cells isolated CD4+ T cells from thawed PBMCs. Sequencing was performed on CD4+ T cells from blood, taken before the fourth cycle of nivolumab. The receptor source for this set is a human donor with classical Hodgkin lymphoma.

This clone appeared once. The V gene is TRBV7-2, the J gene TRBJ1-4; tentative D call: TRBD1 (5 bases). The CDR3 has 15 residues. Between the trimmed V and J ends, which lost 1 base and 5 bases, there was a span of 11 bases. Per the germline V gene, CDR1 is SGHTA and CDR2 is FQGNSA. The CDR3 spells CASSLVKRDNEKLFF. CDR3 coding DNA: TGTGCCAGCAGCTTAGTGAAGCGGGACAATGAAAAACTGTTTTTT.

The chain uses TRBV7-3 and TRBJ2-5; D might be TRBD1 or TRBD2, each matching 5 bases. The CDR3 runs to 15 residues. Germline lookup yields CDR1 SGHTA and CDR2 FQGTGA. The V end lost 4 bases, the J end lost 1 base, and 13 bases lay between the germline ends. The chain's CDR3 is CASSSGGAGQETQYF. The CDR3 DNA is TGTGCCAGCAGCTCAGGTGGGGCGGGCCAAGAGACCCAGTACTTC.

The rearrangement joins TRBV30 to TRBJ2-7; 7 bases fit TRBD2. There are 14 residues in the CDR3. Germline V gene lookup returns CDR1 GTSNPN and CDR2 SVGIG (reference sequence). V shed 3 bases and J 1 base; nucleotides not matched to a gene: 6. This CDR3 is CAWSGGMRSYEQYF. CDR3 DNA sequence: TGTGCCTGGAGCGGGGGGATGAGGTCCTACGAGCAGTACTTC.

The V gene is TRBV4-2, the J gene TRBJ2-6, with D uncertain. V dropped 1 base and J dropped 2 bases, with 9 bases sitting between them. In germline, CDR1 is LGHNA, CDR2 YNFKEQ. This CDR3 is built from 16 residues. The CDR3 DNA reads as TGTGCCAGCAGCCAAGTATTGCGTCCTGGGGCCAACGTCCTGACTTTC. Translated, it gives CASSQVLRPGANVLTF.

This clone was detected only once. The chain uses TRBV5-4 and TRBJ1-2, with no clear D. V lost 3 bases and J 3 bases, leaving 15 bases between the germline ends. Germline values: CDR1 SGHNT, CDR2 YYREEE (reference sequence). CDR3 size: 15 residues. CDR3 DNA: TGTGCCAGCAGCTCCGGTGACCGATACCACTATGGCTACACCTTC. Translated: CASSSGDRYHYGYTF.

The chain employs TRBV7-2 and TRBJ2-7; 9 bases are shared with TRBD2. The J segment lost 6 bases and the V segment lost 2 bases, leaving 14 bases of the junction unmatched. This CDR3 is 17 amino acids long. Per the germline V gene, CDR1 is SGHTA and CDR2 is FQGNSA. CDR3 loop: CASSLSSSGTSRREQYF. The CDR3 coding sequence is TGTGCCAGCAGCTTATCTTCTTCCGGGACTAGCCGGCGCGAGCAGTACTTC.